The clone carrying this T cell receptor (beta chain) appeared many times. As yet, its antigen is unknown. V was pared by 5 bases and J by 6 bases, with 11 bases of the junction left unmatched. The length of the CDR3 is 15 residues. CDR1 is MDHEN and CDR2 is SYDVKM in the germline V gene. Time point denoted: newly diagnosed GD, antithyroid drugs for less than 3 months. Making the TCR library involved RNA that had been extracted from PBMCs. In building TCR beta libraries, iRepertoire HTBI primers were used together with Arm-PCR of CDR3 regions. Original processing notes: Spanning all samples, the identified segments comprised some 66 TRBV and around 15 TRBJ. From the multiplex PCR reads, TCRdb called clonotypes with MiXCR, one entry per CDR3 protein. None of the V and J calls come from the authors' own analysis; TCRdb made them. The repertoire has 360,000 or so distinct CDR3 sequences, about a sixth of them found once; the top ten carry around 20%.

These data come from a study of regulatory T cells in long-lasting Graves disease. Study results and caveats: It is possible that accuracy was reduced by the small size of the sample.

These data also formed part of another study, on T cells in Graves' hyperthyroidism and ophthalmopathy. Per that study: Diagnoses used clinical symptoms, serum thyroxine and TRAb, thyroid ultrasound and orbital computed tomography. First-round RT-PCR with HTBI primers amplified the TCR CDR3 region.

Sequenced here: peripheral blood mononuclear cells (PBMCs), sampled at new diagnosis, from a patient treated with antithyroid drugs. The chain uses TRBV28 and TRBJ1-1; 8 bases match TRBD1. The source is a woman aged 18-35 years with Graves disease. CDR3 region: CASSRQGTEFAEAFF. CDR3 DNA sequence: TGTGCCAGCAGTCGACAGGGGACGGAGTTTGCTGAAGCTTTCTTT.